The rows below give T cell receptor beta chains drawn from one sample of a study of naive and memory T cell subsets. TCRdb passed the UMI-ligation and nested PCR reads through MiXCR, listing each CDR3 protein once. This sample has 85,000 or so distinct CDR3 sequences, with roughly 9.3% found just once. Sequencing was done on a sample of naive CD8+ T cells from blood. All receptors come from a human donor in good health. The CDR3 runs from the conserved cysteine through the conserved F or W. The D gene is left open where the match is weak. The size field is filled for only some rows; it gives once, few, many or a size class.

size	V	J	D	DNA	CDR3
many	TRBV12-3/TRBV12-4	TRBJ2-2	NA	TGTGCCAGCAAATCACCGGGGCCCGGGGAGCTGTTTTTT	CASKSPGPGELFF
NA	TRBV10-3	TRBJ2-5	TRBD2	TGTGCCATCAGTGAGACAGCGCACTGGGAACTAGCTAGCGGCGAGACCCAGTACTTC	CAISETAHWELASGETQYF
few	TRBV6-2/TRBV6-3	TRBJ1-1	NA	TGTGCCAGCAGTTACGTGGAGGGTAAGACTGAAGCTTTCTTT	CASSYVEGKTEAFF
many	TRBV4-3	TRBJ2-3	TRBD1	TGCGCCAGCAGCCAAGATCGACAGGGGAGCACAGATACGCAGTATTTT	CASSQDRQGSTDTQYF
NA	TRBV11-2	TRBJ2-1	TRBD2	TGTGCCAGCAGCTTACGACTAGCGGGGGCCTACAATGAGCAGTTCTTC	CASSLRLAGAYNEQFF
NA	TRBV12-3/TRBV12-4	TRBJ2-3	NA	TGTGCCAGCAGCCCCGTGGAAGATACGCAGTATTTT	CASSPVEDTQYF
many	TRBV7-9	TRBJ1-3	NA	TGTGCCAGCAGCCTTAGCTCTGGAAACACCATATATTTT	CASSLSSGNTIYF
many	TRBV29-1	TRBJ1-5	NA	TGCAGCGTTGTCTGGCGCTACGGAGGGGATGGCAATCAGCCCCAGCATTTT	CSVVWRYGGDGNQPQHF
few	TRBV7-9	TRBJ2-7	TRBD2	TGTGCCAGCAGCTTTCTAGCGGGAGGCGGCATTACCTACGAGCAGTACTTC	CASSFLAGGGITYEQYF
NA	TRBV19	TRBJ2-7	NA	TGTGCCAGTAGTATAAGGTTAGGGTGGGACTACGAGCAGTACTTC	CASSIRLGWDYEQYF
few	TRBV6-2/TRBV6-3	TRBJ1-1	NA	TGTGCCAGCAGTTACTCGCCGGGCCCGAACACTGAAGCTTTCTTT	CASSYSPGPNTEAFF
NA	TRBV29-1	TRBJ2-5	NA	TGCAGCGGGGGGGACGTTGGGGTCGTACAGACCCAGTACTTC	CSGGDVGVVQTQYF
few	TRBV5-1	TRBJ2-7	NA	TGCGCCAGCAGCTTGGGATCCGGCGGGTTTAGCTCCTACGAGCAGTACTTC	CASSLGSGGFSSYEQYF
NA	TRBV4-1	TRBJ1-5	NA	TGCGCCAGCAGCCAAGGTTTGGCTGGGGGCAATCAGCCCCAGCATTTT	CASSQGLAGGNQPQHF
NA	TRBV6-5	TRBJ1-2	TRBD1	TGTGCCAGCAGTCCCCAGGGGGCTGGCGGCTACACCTTC	CASSPQGAGGYTF
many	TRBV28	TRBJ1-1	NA	TGTGCCAGCAGTTTCCGCAGGAACACTGAAGCTTTCTTT	CASSFRRNTEAFF
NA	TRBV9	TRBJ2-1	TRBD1	TGTGCCAGCAGCACCAAAGGACAGGGGCCCTACAATGAGCAGTTCTTC	CASSTKGQGPYNEQFF
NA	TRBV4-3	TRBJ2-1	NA	TGCGCCAGCAGCCTTCGGACTGACTTATACAATGAGCAGTTCTTC	CASSLRTDLYNEQFF
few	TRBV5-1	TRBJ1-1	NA	TGCGCCAGCAGAACAGGGAGTAACACTGAAGCTTTCTTT	CASRTGSNTEAFF
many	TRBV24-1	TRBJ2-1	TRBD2	TGTGCCACCAGAGGGACTAGACAGAATGAGCAGTTCTTC	CATRGTRQNEQFF
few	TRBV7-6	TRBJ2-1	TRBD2	TGTGCCAGCAGCTTAGAGACTAGCGGGGTTGATGAGCAGTTCTTC	CASSLETSGVDEQFF
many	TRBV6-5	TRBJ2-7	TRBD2	TGTGCCAGCAGTCCAGAGCCTAGCGGGCTTTCCTACGAGCAGTACTTC	CASSPEPSGLSYEQYF
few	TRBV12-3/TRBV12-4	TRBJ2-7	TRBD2	TGTGCCAGCAGTTTAGTCGGGAGGGCCCACGAGCAGTACTTC	CASSLVGRAHEQYF
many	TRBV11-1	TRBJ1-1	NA	TGTGCCAGCAGCTACGTAACAGGATTCACTGAAGCTTTCTTT	CASSYVTGFTEAFF
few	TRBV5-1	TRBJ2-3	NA	TGCGCCAGCACCCTGGGGGATACGCAGTATTTT	CASTLGDTQYF
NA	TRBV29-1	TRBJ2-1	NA	TGCAGCGTTGAATTTCAATACAATGAGCAGTTCTTC	CSVEFQYNEQFF